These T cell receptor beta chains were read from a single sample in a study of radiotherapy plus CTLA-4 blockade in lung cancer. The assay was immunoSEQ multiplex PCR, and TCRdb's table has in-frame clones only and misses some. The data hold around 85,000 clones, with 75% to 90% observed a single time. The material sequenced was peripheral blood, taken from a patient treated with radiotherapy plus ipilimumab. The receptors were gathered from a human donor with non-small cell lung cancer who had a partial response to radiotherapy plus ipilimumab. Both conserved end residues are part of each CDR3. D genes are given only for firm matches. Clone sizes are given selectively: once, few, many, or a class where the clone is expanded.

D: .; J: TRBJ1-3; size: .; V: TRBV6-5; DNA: TGTGCCAGCAAGCAGGGGTTAAATGGAAACACCATATATTTT; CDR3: CASKQGLNGNTIYF
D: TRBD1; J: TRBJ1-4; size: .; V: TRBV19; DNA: TGTGCCAGGCGTAATTGGGTACCGGACAGGGGGTTTGAAAAACTGTTTTTT; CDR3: CARRNWVPDRGFEKLFF
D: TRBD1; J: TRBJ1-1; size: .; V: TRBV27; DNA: TGTGCCAGCAGTTTCCCTAAGACAGGGGGGAACACTGAAGCTTTCTTT; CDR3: CASSFPKTGGNTEAFF
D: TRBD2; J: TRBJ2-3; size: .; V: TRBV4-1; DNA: TGCGCCAGCAGCCAGACTAGCGGTAGCACAGATACGCAGTATTTT; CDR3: CASSQTSGSTDTQYF
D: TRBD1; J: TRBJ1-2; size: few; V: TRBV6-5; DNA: TGTGCCAGCAGATCTATGGACAGGTCTGGCGGCTACACCTTC; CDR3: CASRSMDRSGGYTF
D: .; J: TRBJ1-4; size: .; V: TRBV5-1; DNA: TGCGCCAGCAGCCGCTCCGGTAGCCATGAAAAACTGTTTTTT; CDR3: CASSRSGSHEKLFF
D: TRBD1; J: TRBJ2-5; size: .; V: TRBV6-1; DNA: TGTGCCAGCAGTACAGGGGGCTCCGGGATGTTGACCCAGTACTTC; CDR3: CASSTGGSGMLTQYF
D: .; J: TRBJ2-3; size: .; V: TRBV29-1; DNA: TGCAGCGTTGGCCGGGTCCTGCATCGGGGGAAATCAGATACGCAGTATTTT; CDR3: CSVGRVLHRGKSDTQYF
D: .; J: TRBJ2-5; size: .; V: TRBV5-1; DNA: TGCGCCAGCAGCTTGTCCGGCGGCCTTCCGGGGGAGCAGTACTTC; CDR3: CASSLSGGLPGEQYF
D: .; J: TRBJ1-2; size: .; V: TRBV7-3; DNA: TGTGCCAGCAGCCCCGCCCAGGGGGGCTACACCTTC; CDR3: CASSPAQGGYTF
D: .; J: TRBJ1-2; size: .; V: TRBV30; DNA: TGTGCCTGGAGTGCGATAACGGGACGGACTACCTACACCTTC; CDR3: CAWSAITGRTTYTF
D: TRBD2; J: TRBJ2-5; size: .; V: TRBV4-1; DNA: TGCGCCAGCAGCCAAGGTCTGGTTAGCGGGATCCAAGAGACCCAGTACTTC; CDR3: CASSQGLVSGIQETQYF
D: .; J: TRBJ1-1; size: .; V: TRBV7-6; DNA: TGTGCCAGCAGCCCCCTCACAGGGAACACTGAAGCTTTCTTT; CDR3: CASSPLTGNTEAFF
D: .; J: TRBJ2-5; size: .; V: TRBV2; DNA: TGTGCCAGCAGCTCGACCTGGGAGGCAGAGACCCAGTACTTC; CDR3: CASSSTWEAETQYF
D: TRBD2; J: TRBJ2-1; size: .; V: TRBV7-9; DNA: TGTGCCAGCAGCTTAGCGCTTAGCGGGAGTGCCAATGAGCAGTTCTTC; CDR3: CASSLALSGSANEQFF
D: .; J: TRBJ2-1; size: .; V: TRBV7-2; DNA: TGTGCCAGCAGCTTAGAGGGGTCCAGTTACAATGAGCAGTTCTTC; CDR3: CASSLEGSSYNEQFF
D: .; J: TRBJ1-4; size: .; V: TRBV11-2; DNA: TGTGCCAGCAGCTTAGACAGGGTCGAAAAACTGTTTTTT; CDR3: CASSLDRVEKLFF
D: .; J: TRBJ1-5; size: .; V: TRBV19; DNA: TGTGCCAGTAGTATAGGATACAGCTCCAATCAGCCCCAGCATTTT; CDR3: CASSIGYSSNQPQHF
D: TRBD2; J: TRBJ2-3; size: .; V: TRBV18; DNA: TGTGCCAGCTCACTGACGGGGGGTGACACAGATACGCAGTATTTT; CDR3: CASSLTGGDTDTQYF
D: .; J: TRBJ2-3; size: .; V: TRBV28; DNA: TGTGCCAGCAGGTCTTCAGGGGCCCCAGATACGCAGTATTTT; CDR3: CASRSSGAPDTQYF
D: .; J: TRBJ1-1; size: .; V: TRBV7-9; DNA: TGTGCCAGCAGCTTAGAGGTTTGGACACCTAACACTGAAGCTTTCTTT; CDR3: CASSLEVWTPNTEAFF
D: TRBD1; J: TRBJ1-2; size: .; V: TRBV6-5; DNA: TGTGCCAGCGGGGACAGGGGGCGCGATGGCTACACCTTC; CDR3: CASGDRGRDGYTF
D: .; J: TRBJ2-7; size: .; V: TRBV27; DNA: TGTGCCAGCAGTTTGGGCCACGAGCAGTACTTC; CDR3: CASSLGHEQYF
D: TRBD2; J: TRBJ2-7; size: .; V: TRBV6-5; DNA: TGTGCCAGCAAAAATAGCGGGAGTTCCGGTTACGAGCAGTACTTC; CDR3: CASKNSGSSGYEQYF
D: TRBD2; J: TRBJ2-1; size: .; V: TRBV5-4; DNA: TGTGCCAGCAGCTTGGAACTAGCGGGAAGCAGCTCCCACAATGAGCAGTTCTTC; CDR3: CASSLELAGSSSHNEQFF
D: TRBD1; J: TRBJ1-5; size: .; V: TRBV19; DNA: TGTGCCAGTAGTCTGACAGGGGCCGCACCGAGATTTCAGCCCCAGCATTTT; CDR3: CASSLTGAAPRFQPQHF
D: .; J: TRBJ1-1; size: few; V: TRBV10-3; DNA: TGTGCCATCAGTGAGTCGACAGACATGAACACTGAAGCTTTCTTT; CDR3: CAISESTDMNTEAFF
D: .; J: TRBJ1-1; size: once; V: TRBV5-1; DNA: TGCGCCAGCAGCTTGGGGACAGTGAACACTGAAGCTTTCTTT; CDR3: CASSLGTVNTEAFF
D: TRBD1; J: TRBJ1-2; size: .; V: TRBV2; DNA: TGTGCCAGCAGTACGACAGGGGGAGGCTACACCTTC; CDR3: CASSTTGGGYTF
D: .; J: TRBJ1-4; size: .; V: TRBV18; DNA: TGTGCCAGCTCACCAAAGTTGGGAGGACGGACGACTAATGAAAAACTGTTTTTT; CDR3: CASSPKLGGRTTNEKLFF
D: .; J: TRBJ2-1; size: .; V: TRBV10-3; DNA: TGTGCCATCAGTGATGATGTGACAGATCCAACTTACAATGAGCAGTTCTTC; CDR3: CAISDDVTDPTYNEQFF
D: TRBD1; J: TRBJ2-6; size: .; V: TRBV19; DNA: TGTGCCAGTAGTCTCCTCCCCCCCGGGACAGCACTCTCTGGGGCCAACGTCCTGACTTTC; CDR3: CASSLLPPGTALSGANVLTF
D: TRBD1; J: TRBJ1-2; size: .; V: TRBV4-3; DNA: TGCGCCAGCAGCCAACTCGGACAGGGCTATGGCTACATCTTC; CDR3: CASSQLGQGYGYIF
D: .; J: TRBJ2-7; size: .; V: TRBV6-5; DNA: TGTGCCAGCAGTTATTCACCCCGGAGCTCCTACGAGCAGTACTTC; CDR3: CASSYSPRSSYEQYF
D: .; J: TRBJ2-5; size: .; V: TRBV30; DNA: TGTGCCTGGACCCTCCGGGGACTGATTCAAGAGACCCAGTACTTC; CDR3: CAWTLRGLIQETQYF
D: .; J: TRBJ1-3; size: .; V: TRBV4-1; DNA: TGCGCCAGCAGCTCCCAGGCCCCCGGTGGAAACACCATATATTTT; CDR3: CASSSQAPGGNTIYF
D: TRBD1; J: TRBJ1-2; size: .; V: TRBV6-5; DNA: TGTGCCAGCAGTCGTGACAGGGACTATGGCTACACCTTC; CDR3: CASSRDRDYGYTF
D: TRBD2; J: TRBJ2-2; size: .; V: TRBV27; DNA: TGTGCCAGCAGTCTATATAGCGGGAGTAACACCGGGGAGCTGTTTTTT; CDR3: CASSLYSGSNTGELFF
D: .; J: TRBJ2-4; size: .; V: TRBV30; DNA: TGTGCCTGGTCACCACGGGGGGCGGTTGCCAAAAACATTCAGTACTTC; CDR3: CAWSPRGAVAKNIQYF
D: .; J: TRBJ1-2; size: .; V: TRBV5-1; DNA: TGCGCCAGCGCCCCGCAGGGCCAGTCTGGCTACACCTTC; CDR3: CASAPQGQSGYTF
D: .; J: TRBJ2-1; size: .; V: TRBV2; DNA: TGTGCCAGCAGTGACCACGGTTCCCATCAGTTCTTC; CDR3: CASSDHGSHQFF
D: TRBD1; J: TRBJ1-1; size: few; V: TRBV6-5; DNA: TGTGCCAGCCGCCGGGACAGGAAGATGAACACTGAAGCTTTCTTT; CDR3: CASRRDRKMNTEAFF
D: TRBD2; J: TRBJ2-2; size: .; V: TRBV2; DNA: TGTGCCAGCAGCTCCGGGAGGGCCTCCGGGGAGCTGTTTTTT; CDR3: CASSSGRASGELFF
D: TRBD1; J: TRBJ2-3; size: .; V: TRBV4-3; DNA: TGCGCCAGCAGCCACGAGACAGGGCCTCGCACAGATACGCAGTATTTT; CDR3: CASSHETGPRTDTQYF
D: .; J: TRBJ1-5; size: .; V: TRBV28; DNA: TGTGCCAGCAGTTTAAATCTTTTCCTCCCCCAGCATTTT; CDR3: CASSLNLFLPQHF
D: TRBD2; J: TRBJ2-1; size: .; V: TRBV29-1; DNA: TGCAGCGTCGTAGAGGGCCAGCGGGAGGGCGATGAGCAGTTCTTC; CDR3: CSVVEGQREGDEQFF
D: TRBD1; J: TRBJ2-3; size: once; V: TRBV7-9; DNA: TGTGCCAGCAGCGTAAGGGACAGGAGCACAGATACGCAGTATTTT; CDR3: CASSVRDRSTDTQYF
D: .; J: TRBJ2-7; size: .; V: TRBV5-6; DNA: TGTGCCAGCAGCTTCCAGGCATCCTACGAGCAGTACTTC; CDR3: CASSFQASYEQYF
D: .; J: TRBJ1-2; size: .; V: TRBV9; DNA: TGTGCCAGCAGCGCCGGGGGTCTGGAGGTCAACTATGGCTACACCTTC; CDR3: CASSAGGLEVNYGYTF
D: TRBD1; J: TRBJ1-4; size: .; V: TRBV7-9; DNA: TGTGCCGGGGACAGGGAGGATGAAAAACTGTTTTTT; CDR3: CAGDREDEKLFF
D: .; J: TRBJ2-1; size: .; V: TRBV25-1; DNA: TGTGCCAGCAGAGGGGCCGGAAAGCGCAGCTCCTACAATGAGCAGTTCTTC; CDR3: CASRGAGKRSSYNEQFF
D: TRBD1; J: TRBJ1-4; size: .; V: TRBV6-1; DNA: TGTGCCAGCAGTGCGACAGGGGCTCGCGAAAAACTGTTTTTT; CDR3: CASSATGAREKLFF
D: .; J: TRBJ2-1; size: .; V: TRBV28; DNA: TGTGCCACCTCCCTCGGGGGGCAACTTTACAATGAGCAGTTCTTC; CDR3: CATSLGGQLYNEQFF
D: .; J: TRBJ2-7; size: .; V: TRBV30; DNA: TGTGCCTGGAGGGGGAGCGGCCACGAGCAGTACTTC; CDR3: CAWRGSGHEQYF
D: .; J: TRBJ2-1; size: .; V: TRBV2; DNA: TGTGCCAGCAGCGGAGTCAATGAGCAGTTCTTC; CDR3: CASSGVNEQFF
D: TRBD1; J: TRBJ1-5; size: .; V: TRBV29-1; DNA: TGCAGCGCGGGACAGTCCAATCAGCCCCAGCATTTT; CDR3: CSAGQSNQPQHF
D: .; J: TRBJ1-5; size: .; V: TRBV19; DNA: TGTGCCAGTAGTTCACAGGCTTCTGGTCAGCCCCGGCATTTT; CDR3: CASSSQASGQPRHF
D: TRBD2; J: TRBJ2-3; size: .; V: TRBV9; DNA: TGTGCCAGCAGCGCCTATAGCGGGGGAACCACAGATACGCAGTATTTT; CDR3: CASSAYSGGTTDTQYF
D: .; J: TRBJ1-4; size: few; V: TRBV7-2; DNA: TGTGCCAGCAGCTGGACGGGATGGAATGAAAAACTGTTTTTT; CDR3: CASSWTGWNEKLFF